A single sample is the source of the 31 T cell receptor beta chains below, sequenced in a study of blood T cell repertoires in COVID-19. Using immunoSEQ multiplex PCR, the repertoire was profiled, and TCRdb retains in-frame clones only, with some absent. Of roughly 23,000 clones in the sample, about 90% were seen once. The sample was peripheral blood. These receptors originate from a man in his 70s with acute or convalescent COVID-19.

The chain recombines TRBV28 with TRBJ1-6, with D unresolved. CDR1 MDHEN and CDR2 SYDVKM come from the germline V gene. Trimming pared 3 bases from V and 10 bases from J, leaving 13 bases between. The CDR3 has 14 residues. The CDR3 nucleotides read TGTGCCAGCAGTTTCCTGAAACGAGGGTCACCCCTCCACTTT. Encoded protein: CASSFLKRGSPLHF.

The chain uses TRBV4-3 and TRBJ2-7, with D unclear. In germline, CDR1 is LGHNA, CDR2 YSLEER. The CDR3 is 9 amino acids. The V end lost 5 bases, the J end lost 9 bases, and 5 bases lay between the germline ends. CDR3 sequence reads: CASSNRQYF. CDR3 sequence (DNA): TGCGCCAGCAGCAATAGGCAGTACTTC.

The V call is TRBV6-5, the J call TRBJ2-1; TRBD1 aligns across 7 bases. Trimming took 0 bases from V and 10 from J; bases not matched to a gene: 6. Germline loops: CDR1 MNHEY, CDR2 SVGAGI. This CDR3 spans 14 amino acids. CDR3 DNA sequence: TGTGCCAGCAGTTACTCGAGGGGGCAGGGAGAGCAGTTCTTC. Amino acids: CASSYSRGQGEQFF.

CDR3 sequence: CASRIKGAQNTEAFF. The CDR3 DNA is TGTGCCAGTAGAATTAAAGGGGCCCAGAACACTGAAGCTTTCTTT. This chain uses TRBV19 with TRBJ1-1, with a weak D call TRBD1 (5 bases). The germline V gene has CDR1 LNHDA and CDR2 SQIVND (reference sequence). Trimming removed 6 bases from V and 1 base from J, with 15 bases in between. This CDR3 region has 15 residues.

The rearrangement links TRBV10-3 to TRBJ2-3; TRBD2 aligns across 8 bases. This CDR3 has 20 residues. The ends lost 4 bases at V and 2 bases at J; junction bases unmatched: 20. From germline, CDR1 is ENHRY and CDR2 SYGVKD. The CDR3 coding sequence is TGTGCCATCAGTGCCAGGAGAACCGGGACTAGTTTGTCCATCACAGATACGCAGTATTTT. This gives the protein CAISARRTGTSLSITDTQYF.

The rearrangement joins TRBV25-1 to TRBJ1-1; TRBD1 matches 7 bases. J gave up 0 bases and V 6 bases, and 7 bases lay outside the gene matches. The CDR3 is 15 residues long. CDR1 MGHDK and CDR2 SYGVNS come from the germline V gene. In nucleotides, the CDR3 is TGTGCCAGCAGACCCACAGGGGTCATGAACACTGAAGCTTTCTTT. It encodes CASRPTGVMNTEAFF.

The chain carries TRBV4-3 and TRBJ2-3, with D possibly being TRBD2 (6 bases). The CDR3 spans 17 residues. With 0 bases removed from V and 2 bases from J, the gap between germline ends came to 15 bases. Germline values: CDR1 LGHNA, CDR2 YSLEER. The CDR3, as DNA: TGCGCCAGCAGCCAAGAAATCACTAGCCGAAACACAGATACGCAGTATTTT. Its translation: CASSQEITSRNTDTQYF.

This clone was picked up one time. The chain employs TRBV11-2 and TRBJ1-6; no clear D gene. Germline loops: CDR1 SGHAT, CDR2 FQNNGV. The CDR3 loop spans 16 amino acids. The V and J ends lost 7 bases and 0 bases respectively, with 13 bases between them. CDR3 sequence (DNA): TGTGCCAGCACCCCCTCCGAGGGCTCCTATAATTCACCCCTCCACTTT. It translates to CASTPSEGSYNSPLHF.

The chain couples TRBV18 to TRBJ1-1; TRBD1 is a possible D gene (6 bases). The CDR3 covers 16 residues. Per germline, CDR1 KGHSH and CDR2 LQKENI. V was pared by 3 bases and J by 1 base, with 15 bases between. CDR3 loop: CASSPRDTGTNTEAFF. The CDR3 DNA is TGTGCCAGCTCACCCCGGGACACTGGCACGAACACTGAAGCTTTCTTT. The full variable domain, completed using reference TRBV18 and TRBJ1-1, is NAGVMQNPRHLVRRRGQEARLRCSPMKGHSHVYWYRQLPEEGLKFMVYLQKENIIDESGMPKERFSAEFPKEGPSILRIQQVVRGDSAAYFCASSPRDTGTNTEAFFGQGTRLTVV.

V and J are TRBV6-5 and TRBJ1-2; 8 bases agree with TRBD1. There are 12 residues in the CDR3. Germline values: CDR1 MNHEY, CDR2 SVGAGI. The V gene end was trimmed by 10 bases and the J gene end by 4 bases; junction bases not matched to a gene: 5. Here the CDR3 reads CATVTGGYGYTF. The CDR3 region has the DNA TGTGCCACCGTAACAGGGGGCTATGGCTACACCTTC.

The J gene is TRBJ1-6, the V gene TRBV27, with 7 bases matching TRBD1. The CDR3 has 16 residues. Germline V gives CDR1 MNHEY, CDR2 SMNVEV (reference sequence). V dropped 3 bases and J dropped 6; count of bases not matched to a gene: 8. The CDR3 bases are TGTGCCAGCAGTTTTGGGAAGGGGGCGAGTAATTCACCCCTCCACTTT. As protein: CASSFGKGASNSPLHF.

This clone was recorded only once. This chain uses TRBV24-1 with TRBJ2-2; D is possibly TRBD1 (5 bases). The germline gives CDR1 KGHDR, CDR2 SFDVKD. This CDR3 region has 15 residues. Trimming left V 6 bases short and J 4 bases short, with 14 bases between. DNA for the CDR3: TGTGCCACCAGTTTGGCGACAGCGAGCACCGGGGAGCTGTTTTTT. The encoded protein is CATSLATASTGELFF.

J is TRBJ2-1 and V is TRBV19, with 10 positions matching TRBD1. J was trimmed by 6 bases and V by 6 bases; bases with no gene match: 11. Germline-derived CDR1 and CDR2 are LNHDA and SQIVND (reference sequence). There are 16 residues in the CDR3. The chain's CDR3 is CASRAGDRGRSNEQFF. The CDR3 region has the DNA TGTGCCAGTAGGGCCGGTGACAGGGGGCGGTCCAATGAGCAGTTCTTC.

The J gene is TRBJ1-2, the V gene TRBV5-1, with 7 bases lining up with TRBD1. Germline V gives CDR1 SGHRS, CDR2 YFSETQ. Germline trimming cut 0 bases from V and 4 bases from J; bases unmatched to any gene: 9. The CDR3 is made up of 16 amino acids. CDR3 protein: CASSLATGADLYGYTF. CDR3 nucleotides: TGCGCCAGCAGCTTGGCCACAGGGGCGGACCTCTATGGCTACACCTTC.

This clone was observed a single time. The V call is TRBV24-1, the J call TRBJ2-7; 8 bases align to TRBD1. Germline loops: CDR1 KGHDR, CDR2 SFDVKD. The J segment lost 0 bases and the V segment lost 3 bases, leaving 6 bases of the junction unmatched. This CDR3 is 16 amino acids long. The CDR3 sequence: CATSDPRQGASYEQYF. The CDR3 nucleotides read TGTGCCACCAGTGATCCCAGGCAGGGGGCCTCCTACGAGCAGTACTTC.

CDR3 in amino acids: CASSYGHLSGGYEQYF. The CDR3 region has the DNA TGTGCCAGCTCATACGGCCACTTATCAGGGGGCTACGAGCAGTACTTC. V usage is TRBV18 and J usage is TRBJ2-7, with 7 bases that match TRBD1. Germline V lookup: CDR1 KGHSH, CDR2 LQKENI. The CDR3 has 16 amino acids. V trimming: 5 bases; J trimming: 3 bases; junction bases outside the gene matches: 13.

This clone was found once. The genes are TRBV29-1 and TRBJ1-2, with D perhaps matching TRBD1 (5 bases). This CDR3 region has 8 residues. Germline CDR1 SQVTM, CDR2 ANQGSEA. V was shortened by 7 bases and J by 12 bases, with 9 bases between the two germline ends. This CDR3 is CSAGTHTF. CDR3 DNA sequence: TGCAGCGCCGGGACTCACACCTTC.

The rearrangement joins TRBV20-1 to TRBJ2-7, with D perhaps matching TRBD1 (6 bases). The CDR3 consists of 11 residues. V lost 5 bases to trimming and J lost 5 bases, with 10 bases between them. The germline V gene has CDR1 DFQATT and CDR2 SNEGSKA (reference sequence). The CDR3 is CSALQGNEQYF. CDR3 sequence (DNA): TGCAGTGCTCTACAGGGAAACGAGCAGTACTTC.

The genes are TRBV15 and TRBJ2-2, with D perhaps matching TRBD2 (5 bases). Germline V gives CDR1 LNHNV, CDR2 YYDKDF (reference sequence). The CDR3 is made up of 16 amino acids. The V and J ends lost 1 base and 0 bases respectively, with 9 bases between them. CDR3 DNA: TGTGCCACCAGCAGAGGCACGGGAACGAACACCGGGGAGCTGTTTTTT. Protein sequence: CATSRGTGTNTGELFF. The full variable domain, rest sourced from reference TRBV15 and TRBJ2-2, is DAMVIQNPRYQVTQFGKPVTLSCSQTLNHNVMYWYQQKSSQAPKLLFHYYDKDFNNEADTPDNFQSRRPNTSFCFLDIRSPGLGDTAMYLCATSRGTGTNTGELFFGEGSRLTVL.

The gene calls are TRBV28 and TRBJ2-2; TRBD1 might be the D (6 bases). Trimming took 7 bases from V and 7 from J, leaving 19 bases between them. The CDR3 covers 15 residues. CDR1 and CDR2 from the germline V gene are MDHEN and SYDVKM. The CDR3: CASNRSGVFVGELFF. The CDR3 DNA reads as TGTGCCAGCAATAGATCAGGGGTATTTGTCGGGGAGCTGTTTTTT.

V and J are TRBV2 and TRBJ2-7; TRBD2 agrees at 8 bases. V dropped 8 bases and J dropped 2; count of bases not matched to a gene: 5. This CDR3 is 13 amino acids long. Germline V gene lookup returns CDR1 SNHLY and CDR2 FYNNEI. This CDR3 reads CASGAGATYEQYF. CDR3 DNA sequence: TGTGCCAGCGGAGCGGGAGCGACCTACGAGCAGTACTTC. Drawing the rest from reference TRBV2 and TRBJ2-7, the complete variable domain is EPEVTQTPSHQVTQMGQEVILRCVPISNHLYFYWYRQILGQKVEFLVSFYNNEISEKSEIFDDQFSVERPDGSNFTLKIRSTKLEDSAMYFCASGAGATYEQYFGPGTRLTVT.

The chain employs TRBV24-1 and TRBJ1-5; D is perhaps TRBD1 (5 bases). V lost 4 bases and J lost 6, with 9 bases in between. The CDR3 length is 13 residues. The germline gives CDR1 KGHDR, CDR2 SFDVKD. CDR3 region: CATSEPGGQPQHF. CDR3 DNA: TGTGCCACCAGTGAACCGGGGGGTCAGCCCCAGCATTTT.

This sequence joins TRBV4-3 and TRBJ2-6; 7 nucleotides agree with TRBD1. In germline, CDR1 is LGHNA, CDR2 YSLEER. The CDR3 consists of 14 residues. V shed 4 bases, J shed 13 bases, and the junction held 10 bases outside the gene matches. The CDR3 DNA reads TGCGCCAGCAGCCTCGATACAGGGGCCTATGTCCTGACTTTC. Its translation: CASSLDTGAYVLTF.

The CDR3 sequence: CASSPPQANSGNTIYF. Here the CDR3 DNA reads TGTGCCAGCAGTCCACCTCAAGCAAACTCTGGAAACACCATATATTTT. The genes are TRBV28 and TRBJ1-3; D uncertain. The CDR3 contains 16 residues. Germline CDR1 is MDHEN and CDR2 is SYDVKM. Deletions cut 5 bases from V and 0 bases from J, with 14 bases between.

The chain employs TRBV4-1 and TRBJ1-4; perhaps TRBD1 as D (5 bases). V gave up 8 bases and J gave up 5 bases, with 18 bases separating them. Germline V gives CDR1 MGHRA, CDR2 YSYEKL. The CDR3 is 15 amino acids. The CDR3 loop is CASHNPGRENEKLFF. The CDR3 DNA reads as TGCGCCAGCCATAACCCGGGACGGGAGAATGAAAAACTGTTTTTT.

The chain joins TRBV5-8 to TRBJ1-5; D gene uncertain. The CDR3 covers 16 residues. Trimming pared 1 base from V and 3 bases from J, leaving 14 bases between. Germline assignment: CDR1 SGHTS and CDR2 YDEGEE. The CDR3 DNA reads TGTGCCAGCAGCTTGTTTTGGCAGGCAAACAATCAGCCCCAGCATTTT. It translates to CASSLFWQANNQPQHF.

This clone has only a few counts. The chain links TRBV9 to TRBJ2-1; D gene uncertain. V was pared by 0 bases and J by 4 bases, with 11 bases between. Per germline, CDR1 SGDLS and CDR2 YYNGEE. This CDR3 comprises 15 residues. In nucleotides, the CDR3 is TGTGCCAGCAGCGTAGTTTCCGAGACATACAATGAGCAGTTCTTC. Protein product: CASSVVSETYNEQFF.

The chain employs TRBV9 and TRBJ1-6; no definite D call. There are 14 residues in the CDR3. Trimming shortened V by 0 bases and J by 10 bases, and 11 bases separated the two germline ends. Looked up from germline, CDR1 is SGDLS and CDR2 is YYNGEE. CDR3 sequence: CASSVDYSGSPLHF. CDR3 DNA sequence: TGTGCCAGCAGCGTAGACTACAGCGGGTCACCCCTCCACTTT.

The chain joins TRBV24-1 to TRBJ2-1, with TRBD2 matching over 13 bases. Unmatched junction bases numbered 14, after V lost 9 bases and J lost 7 bases. Germline CDR1 and CDR2: KGHDR and SFDVKD. This CDR3 region has 17 residues. This chain's CDR3 is CATGGIPGTSGMNEQFF. The DNA of the CDR3 is TGTGCCACCGGAGGGATACCCGGGACTAGCGGGATGAATGAGCAGTTCTTC.

V is TRBV4-3 and J is TRBJ2-3; 10 bases align to TRBD2. Germline-derived CDR1 and CDR2 are LGHNA and YSLEER. The CDR3 extends over 16 amino acids. J lost 4 bases, V lost 4 bases, and 8 bases had no gene match. CDR3 loop: CASSLIAGGLSDTQYF. As DNA, the CDR3 is TGCGCCAGCAGCCTTATAGCGGGAGGTCTCTCAGATACGCAGTATTTT.

The genes are TRBV18 and TRBJ2-1; 10 bases agree with TRBD2. Looked up from germline, CDR1 is KGHSH and CDR2 is LQKENI. This CDR3 is 15 amino acids long. The junction had 8 bases not matched to a gene; V was cut back by 6 bases and J by 6 bases. CDR3 in amino acids: CASSTSGGEVNEQFF. The CDR3, as DNA: TGTGCCAGCTCGACGAGCGGGGGGGAGGTCAATGAGCAGTTCTTC.